These 25 T cell receptor beta chains came from one sample sequenced in a study of glioma-infiltrating T cells after dendritic cell vaccination. Libraries were prepared by immunoSEQ multiplex PCR; TCRdb keeps only in-frame clonotypes and omits some of them. Counted here are fewer than 90,000 clones, 80% to 85% occurring once; the ten biggest clones make up around 7%. The time point was: after dendritic cell vaccination, including at tumor progression/relapse. Sequencing used blood, obtained after dendritic cell vaccination. Receptor source: a human donor with glioblastoma.

In DNA form, the CDR3 reads TGTGCCAGCAGCCATGAGGGATTAGGTGAAAAACTGTTTTTT. It is translated as CASSHEGLGEKLFF. The chain has TRBV14 and TRBJ1-4, with D unresolved. The CDR3 totals 14 residues. The germline CDR1 and CDR2 sequences are SGHDN and FVKESK. With 3 bases removed from V and 7 bases from J, the gap between germline ends came to 12 bases.

CDR3 in DNA: TGCGCCAGCAGCTACCGGGCCGGGGGGGGAGAGACCCAGTACTTC. Translated: CASSYRAGGGETQYF. The chain is built from TRBV5-1 and TRBJ2-5; 8 bases align to TRBD2. After removal of 3 bases from V and 4 bases from J, the junction contained 8 bases not matched to a gene. From germline, CDR1 is SGHRS and CDR2 YFSETQ. The CDR3 has 15 residues.

This chain uses TRBV11-3 with TRBJ2-5, with unresolved D. Germline V lookup: CDR1 SGHNT, CDR2 YENEEA. This CDR3 has 15 amino acids. Trimming pared 4 bases from V and 3 bases from J, leaving 15 bases between. The CDR3 here is CASSSRYMDEETQYF. CDR3 in DNA: TGTGCCAGCAGCTCCAGGTACATGGATGAAGAGACCCAGTACTTC.

The gene calls are TRBV6-6 and TRBJ1-3, with a weak D call TRBD1 (5 bases). The CDR3 extends over 13 amino acids. CDR1 is MNHNY and CDR2 is SVGAGI in the germline V gene (reference sequence). V was cut by 11 bases and J by 4 bases, with 15 bases left in between. For the CDR3, the DNA is TGTGCCGCTAGAGCAGGGATCGGAAACACCATATATTTT. It encodes CAARAGIGNTIYF.

V gene TRBV10-3 combines with J gene TRBJ1-2; possible D gene TRBD1, 6 bases. Germline V CDR1 and CDR2: ENHRY, SYGVKD. Trimming took 0 bases from V and 7 from J, leaving 12 bases between them. This CDR3 spans 14 amino acids. The CDR3 protein is CAISESQGRGGYTF. CDR3 DNA sequence: TGTGCCATCAGTGAGTCCCAGGGGCGTGGTGGCTACACCTTC.

The chain is built from TRBV13 and TRBJ2-7; 8 bases fit TRBD1. V was clipped by 6 bases and J by 4 bases; unmatched bases: 8. This CDR3 comprises 14 residues. Germline loops: CDR1 PRHDT, CDR2 FYEKMQ (reference sequence). The CDR3 reads CASSSVDRAYEQYF. The CDR3 bases are TGTGCCAGCAGTTCAGTGGACAGGGCTTACGAGCAGTACTTC.

The chain uses TRBV6-5 and TRBJ2-2; no clear D. The CDR3 has 14 residues. V shed 6 bases and J shed 5 bases, with 13 bases lying between them. CDR1 and CDR2 from the germline V gene are MNHEY and SVGAGI. This CDR3 reads CASSPGFLTGELFF. CDR3 DNA sequence: TGTGCCAGCAGCCCAGGATTTTTAACCGGGGAGCTGTTTTTT.

J is TRBJ2-5 and V is TRBV5-1; 15 positions match TRBD2. V shed 5 bases and J 0 bases; nucleotides not matched to a gene: 5. Germline values: CDR1 SGHRS, CDR2 YFSETQ. The CDR3 spans 17 residues. CDR3 DNA: TGCGCCAGCAGTGGGGGACTAGCGGGGGGACACCAAGAGACCCAGTACTTC. Translated: CASSGGLAGGHQETQYF.

This chain links TRBV30 with TRBJ1-3; D not resolved. Germline loops: CDR1 GTSNPN, CDR2 SVGIG (reference sequence). There are 10 residues in the CDR3. The germline V and J ends were trimmed by 3 bases and 9 bases, with 6 bases remaining between them. This CDR3 is CAWSGSTIYF. The CDR3 coding sequence is TGTGCCTGGAGCGGTTCCACCATATATTTT.

The chain links TRBV2 to TRBJ1-2; the D is unclear. V was cut by 5 bases and J by 2 bases, with 6 bases left in between. The CDR3 totals 12 residues. CDR1 SNHLY and CDR2 FYNNEI come from the germline V gene. The CDR3 here is CASSPRNYGYTF. In DNA, the CDR3 is TGTGCCAGCAGTCCGAGGAACTATGGCTACACCTTC.

The chain carries TRBV6-1 and TRBJ1-1; the match to TRBD1 covers 10 bases. V dropped 11 bases and J dropped 5; count of bases not matched to a gene: 14. The CDR3 has 15 residues. In germline, CDR1 is MNHNS, CDR2 SASEGT. CDR3 sequence: CAGGVGTGVMTEAFF. The CDR3 nucleotides read TGTGCCGGGGGGGTGGGGACAGGGGTGATGACTGAAGCTTTCTTT.

This clone was observed a few times. The chain has TRBV5-6 and TRBJ1-3; TRBD1 aligns across 8 bases. This CDR3 has 16 amino acids. In germline, CDR1 is SGHDT, CDR2 YYEEEE. J gave up 3 bases and V 4 bases, and 9 bases lay outside the gene matches. CDR3 amino acids: CASSPWDRLRGNTIYF. In nucleotides, the CDR3 is TGTGCCAGCAGCCCCTGGGACAGGCTACGTGGAAACACCATATATTTT.

The chain is built from TRBV5-4 and TRBJ1-1; the match to TRBD1 covers 9 bases. V shed 4 bases, J shed 5 bases, and the junction held 18 bases outside the gene matches. The V gene's germline CDR1 is SGHNT and CDR2 YYREEE (reference sequence). The CDR3 covers 18 residues. CDR3 amino acids: CASSRPPGGQGFSTEAFF. The CDR3 bases are TGTGCCAGCAGCCGCCCTCCAGGGGGACAGGGATTCAGTACTGAAGCTTTCTTT.

J is TRBJ1-1 and V is TRBV11-2; TRBD1 aligns across 7 bases. Germline CDR1 is SGHAT and CDR2 is FQNNGV. The CDR3 is 19 residues long. With V trimmed by 5 bases and J by 3 bases, 21 bases remained unmatched. CDR3 DNA: TGTGCCAGCAGCGAACTGGCGGACAGGTTAACGGTCGTGGACACTGAAGCTTTCTTT. This translates into CASSELADRLTVVDTEAFF.

The chain links TRBV19 to TRBJ2-7; 7 bases are shared with TRBD1. Trimming removed 3 bases from V and 4 bases from J; junction bases left unmatched: 9. The CDR3 has 15 amino acids. The germline CDR1 and CDR2 sequences are LNHDA and SQIVND (reference sequence). In nucleotides, the CDR3 is TGTGCCAGTAGTATCAATCCGGGACAGCCTTACGAGCAGTACTTC. It specifies CASSINPGQPYEQYF.

V and J are TRBV5-8 and TRBJ1-2, with a possible D match to TRBD1 (5 bases). Germline loops: CDR1 SGHTS, CDR2 YDEGEE. The CDR3 sequence is 14 residues long. V lost 1 base to trimming and J lost 6 bases, with 13 bases between them. This CDR3 reads CASSLPPGYDGYTF. The CDR3 DNA reads TGTGCCAGCAGCTTGCCTCCAGGGTATGATGGCTACACCTTC. Full variable domain (rest looked up from reference TRBV5-8 and TRBJ1-2): EAGVTQSPTHLIKTRGQQATLRCSPISGHTSVYWYQQALGLGLQFLLWYDEGEERNRGNFPPRFSGRQFPNYSSELNVNALELEDSALYLCASSLPPGYDGYTFGSGTRLTVV.

V and J are TRBV7-9 and TRBJ2-5; 12 bases are shared with TRBD1. CDR1 is SEHNR, CDR2 FQNEAQ, per germline (reference sequence). J gave up 5 bases and V 5 bases, and 9 bases lay outside the gene matches. The CDR3 loop spans 16 amino acids. CDR3 sequence (DNA): TGTGCCAGCAGCCGAAGCGGGACAGGGGGCGCGGAGACCCAGTACTTC. Translating gives CASSRSGTGGAETQYF.

CDR3 sequence: CASSIAGTTNYGYTF. The CDR3 DNA reads TGTGCCAGCAGTATCGCGGGGACGACTAACTATGGCTACACCTTC. The rearrangement links TRBV6-6 to TRBJ1-2; D possibly corresponds to TRBD1 (5 bases). The germline V gene encodes CDR1 MNHNY and CDR2 SVGAGI (reference sequence). V shed 5 bases and J shed 0 bases, with 13 bases lying between them. This CDR3 has 15 residues.

The rearrangement links TRBV7-9 to TRBJ1-5, with TRBD1 as a possible D gene (5 bases). This CDR3 comprises 15 residues. Germline CDR1 is SEHNR and CDR2 is FQNEAQ (reference sequence). V lost 1 base and J lost 4, with 11 bases in between. DNA for the CDR3: TGTGCCAGCAGCTTAGAGACAGCCAGTAATCAGCCCCAGCATTTT. Translation gives CASSLETASNQPQHF.

The chain is built from TRBV7-6 and TRBJ1-1; D remains ambiguous. Germline-derived CDR1 and CDR2 are SGHVS and FNYEAQ. The CDR3 consists of 14 residues. The CDR3 DNA reads TGTGCAACCAACACCTACGGGGTTTTCACTGAAGCTTTCTTT. Protein sequence: CATNTYGVFTEAFF. Complete variable domain (other parts from reference TRBV7-6 and TRBJ1-1): GAGVSQSPRYKVTKRGQDVALRCDPISGHVSLYWYRQALGQGPEFLTYFNYEAQQDKSGLPNDRFSAERPEGSISTLTIQRTEQRDSAMYRCATNTYGVFTEAFFGQGTRLTVV.

This clone was recorded only once. CDR3 in amino acids: CASSLSGGTEAFF. The CDR3 DNA reads TGTGCCAGCAGCTTATCCGGGGGTACTGAAGCTTTCTTT. The chain joins TRBV7-9 to TRBJ1-1, with a tentative D call TRBD1 (5 bases). The CDR3 sequence is 13 residues long. The V and J ends lost 2 bases and 5 bases respectively, with 9 bases between them. CDR1 is SEHNR and CDR2 is FQNEAQ in the germline V gene (reference sequence).

This clone was seen once. The chain is built from TRBV7-8 and TRBJ1-3; D is possibly TRBD1 (5 bases). Between the trimmed V and J ends, which lost 5 bases and 3 bases, there was a span of 14 bases. The CDR3 is made up of 15 amino acids. Germline V gene lookup returns CDR1 SGHVS and CDR2 FQNEAQ. The CDR3 region has the DNA TGTGCCAGCAGCCCCCTGGTAGGGGATGGAAACACCATATATTTT. It specifies CASSPLVGDGNTIYF.

V gene TRBV6-1 combines with J gene TRBJ2-7; perhaps TRBD1 as D (6 bases). The CDR3 contains 11 residues. Germline V lookup: CDR1 MNHNS, CDR2 SASEGT. The V and J ends lost 10 bases and 2 bases respectively, with 9 bases between them. DNA of the CDR3: TGTGCCACTCAGGGGCCCTACGAGCAGTACTTC. Protein product: CATQGPYEQYF.

This sequence joins TRBV6-6 and TRBJ1-4, with 9 bases matching TRBD1. V was pared by 1 base and J by 5 bases, with 5 bases of the junction left unmatched. The CDR3 is 16 residues long. The V gene's germline CDR1 is MNHNY and CDR2 SVGAGI (reference sequence). CDR3 protein: CASSYLGQGLNEKLFF. The CDR3 DNA is TGTGCCAGCAGTTACTTGGGACAGGGTCTAAATGAAAAACTGTTTTTT.

The chain joins TRBV7-9 to TRBJ2-1; the D is unclear. Trimming shortened V by 5 bases and J by 0 bases, and 11 bases separated the two germline ends. The V gene's germline CDR1 is SEHNR and CDR2 FQNEAQ (reference sequence). The CDR3 has 15 amino acids. This CDR3 reads CASSIKLSSYNEQFF. The CDR3 bases are TGTGCCAGCAGCATTAAACTAAGCTCCTACAATGAGCAGTTCTTC.